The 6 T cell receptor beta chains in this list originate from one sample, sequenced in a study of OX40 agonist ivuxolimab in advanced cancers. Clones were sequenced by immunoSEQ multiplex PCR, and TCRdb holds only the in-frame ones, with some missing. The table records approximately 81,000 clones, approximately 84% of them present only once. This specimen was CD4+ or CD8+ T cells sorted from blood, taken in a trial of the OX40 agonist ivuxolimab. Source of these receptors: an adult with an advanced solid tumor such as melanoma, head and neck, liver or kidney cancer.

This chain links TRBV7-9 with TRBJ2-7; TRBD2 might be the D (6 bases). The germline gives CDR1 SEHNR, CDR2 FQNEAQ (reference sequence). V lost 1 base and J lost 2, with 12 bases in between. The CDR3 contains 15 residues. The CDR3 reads CASSLVASVAYEQYF. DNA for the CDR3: TGTGCCAGCAGCTTAGTGGCTAGCGTAGCCTACGAGCAGTACTTC.

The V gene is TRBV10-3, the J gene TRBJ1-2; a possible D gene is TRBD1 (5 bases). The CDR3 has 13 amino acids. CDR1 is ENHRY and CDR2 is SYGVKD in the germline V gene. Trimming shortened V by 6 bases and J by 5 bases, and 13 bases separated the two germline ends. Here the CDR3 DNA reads TGTGCCATCAGCCTCGGGACCGCGTATGGCTACACCTTC. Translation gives CAISLGTAYGYTF.

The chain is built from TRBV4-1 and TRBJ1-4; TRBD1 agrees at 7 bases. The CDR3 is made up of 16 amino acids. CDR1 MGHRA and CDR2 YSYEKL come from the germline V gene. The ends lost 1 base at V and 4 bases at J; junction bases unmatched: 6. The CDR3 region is CASSQGSTGRNEKLFF. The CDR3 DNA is TGCGCCAGCAGCCAAGGTTCGACAGGGCGTAATGAAAAACTGTTTTTT.

The DNA of the CDR3 is TGTGCCAGCAGCTTTCGGTCGGGGATGGGCAATCAGCCCCAGCATTTT. It encodes CASSFRSGMGNQPQHF. The V gene is TRBV5-6, the J gene TRBJ1-5; the D is unclear. The CDR3 length is 16 residues. V shed 2 bases and J shed 2 bases, with 14 bases lying between them. Germline V lookup: CDR1 SGHDT, CDR2 YYEEEE. Together with reference TRBV5-6 and TRBJ1-5, the CDR3 gives the full variable domain: DAGVTQSPTHLIKTRGQQVTLRCSPKSGHDTVSWYQQALGQGPQFIFQYYEEEERQRGNFPDRFSGHQFPNYSSELNVNALLLGDSALYLCASSFRSGMGNQPQHFGDGTRLSIL.

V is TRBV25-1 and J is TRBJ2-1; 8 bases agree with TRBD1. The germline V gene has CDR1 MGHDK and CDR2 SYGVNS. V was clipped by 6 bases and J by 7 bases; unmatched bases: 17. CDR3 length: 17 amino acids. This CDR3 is CASSGNLGTGNLNEQFF. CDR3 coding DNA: TGTGCCAGCAGCGGTAACCTTGGGACAGGTAATCTAAATGAGCAGTTCTTC.

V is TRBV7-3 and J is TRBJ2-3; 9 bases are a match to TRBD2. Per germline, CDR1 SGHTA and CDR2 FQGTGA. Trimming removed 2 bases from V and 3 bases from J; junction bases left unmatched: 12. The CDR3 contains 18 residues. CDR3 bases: TGTGCCAGCAGCTTAGGGAGCGGGGGGCCATTTTTTACAGATACGCAGTATTTT. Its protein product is CASSLGSGGPFFTDTQYF.